The text below deals with one TCR beta chain. Profiling relied on immunoSEQ multiplex PCR, and the TCRdb table lists in-frame clones only, not all of them. Among a few million clones listed, more than 80% were seen once. This sample stems from a study of shared clonotypes between healthy human individuals. This receptor was obtained from a man younger than 35 in good health. Some clones in this sample may be carry-over from other donors' samples. Sequencing was done on a sample of naive CD4+ T cells from PBMCs. Subset of the sample: CD45RA+ positively selected.

CDR3 coding DNA: TGTGCCAGTAAGATGGAGGGGGCGTCCGATGGCTACACCTTC. This codes for CASKMEGASDGYTF. The chain recombines TRBV19 with TRBJ1-2, with 7 positions matching TRBD1. Germline V gene data show CDR1 as LNHDA and CDR2 as SQIVND (reference sequence). V trimming: 7 bases; J trimming: 6 bases; junction bases outside the gene matches: 11. The CDR3 contains 14 residues.